The clone carrying this T cell receptor (beta chain) appeared many times. Its target is unknown. The sample comes from a study of identical twins. Findings and caveats of the study: In zero-insertion analyses, partial confounding could arise from invariant MAIT and iNKT cells. Out-of-frame sharing of TCR alpha in monozygotic twins was underestimated by models.

The germline gives CDR1 LGHNA, CDR2 YSLEER. V was pared by 0 bases and J by 6 bases, with 11 bases between. This CDR3 comprises 15 residues. TCRdb fed the 5' RACE reads into MiXCR, producing one record per CDR3 protein. The sample holds 250,000 to 300,000 distinct CDR3 sequences, 6.5% to 9.5% seen once. These same data were also listed under a study on yellow fever vaccine responses in identical twins.

The J gene is TRBJ2-2, the V gene TRBV4-3, with a tentative D call TRBD1 (6 bases). The TCR was taken from a woman between 18 and 29 years old in good health. The sample taken for sequencing was CD8+ T cells sorted from blood. As DNA, the CDR3 is TGCGCCAGCAGCCAAGATCAGTGGGGGCCCGGGGAGCTGTTTTTT. Protein sequence: CASSQDQWGPGELFF.